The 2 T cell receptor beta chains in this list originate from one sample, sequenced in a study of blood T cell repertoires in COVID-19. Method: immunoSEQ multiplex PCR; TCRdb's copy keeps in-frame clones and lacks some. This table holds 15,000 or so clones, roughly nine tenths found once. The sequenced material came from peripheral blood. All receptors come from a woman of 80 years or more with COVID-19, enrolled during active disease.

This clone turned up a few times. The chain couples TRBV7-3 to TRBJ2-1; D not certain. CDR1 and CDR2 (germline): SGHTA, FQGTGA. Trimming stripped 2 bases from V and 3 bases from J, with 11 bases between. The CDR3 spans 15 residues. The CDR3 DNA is TGTGCCAGCAGCTTAGAAGTGAACGGCTACAATGAGCAGTTCTTC. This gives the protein CASSLEVNGYNEQFF.

CDR3 DNA sequence: TGTGCCAGCAGCGGCGGGACAGGGACTCAGCCCCAGCATTTT. Its translation is CASSGGTGTQPQHF. The chain employs TRBV6-2 or TRBV6-3 and TRBJ1-5; 9 bases line up with TRBD1. The trim removed 6 bases at V and 6 bases at J, leaving 6 bases unmatched. Germline lookup yields CDR1 MNHEY and CDR2 SVGEGT. The CDR3 spans 14 residues.